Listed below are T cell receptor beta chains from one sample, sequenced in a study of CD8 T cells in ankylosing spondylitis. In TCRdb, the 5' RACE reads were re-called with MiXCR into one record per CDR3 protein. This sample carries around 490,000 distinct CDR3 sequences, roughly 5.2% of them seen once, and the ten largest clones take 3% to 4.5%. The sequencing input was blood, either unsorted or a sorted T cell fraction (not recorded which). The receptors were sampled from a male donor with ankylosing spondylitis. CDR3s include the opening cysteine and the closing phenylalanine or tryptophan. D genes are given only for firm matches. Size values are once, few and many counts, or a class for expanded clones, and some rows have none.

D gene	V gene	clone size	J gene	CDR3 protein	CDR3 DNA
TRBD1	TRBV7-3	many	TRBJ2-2	CASSLNRAGGATGELFF	TGTGCCAGCAGCTTAAATCGTGCAGGGGGCGCGACCGGGGAGCTGTTTTTT
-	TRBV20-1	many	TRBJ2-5	CSAAGTSQETQYF	TGCAGTGCTGCCGGGACGTCACAAGAGACCCAGTACTTC
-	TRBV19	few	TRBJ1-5	CASSPRTLSNQPQHF	TGTGCCAGTAGTCCGAGGACTCTCAGCAATCAGCCCCAGCATTTT
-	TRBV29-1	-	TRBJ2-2	CSVTYGTGELFF	TGCAGCGTAACGTATGGGACCGGGGAGCTGTTTTTT
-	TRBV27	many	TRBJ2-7	CASRDGPYEQYF	TGTGCCAGCAGGGACGGACCCTACGAGCAGTACTTC
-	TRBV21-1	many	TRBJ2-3	CASSNDDRESTDTQYF	TGTGCCAGCAGCAATGACGACAGGGAGAGCACAGATACGCAGTATTTT
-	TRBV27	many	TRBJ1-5	CASKRGGQPQHF	TGTGCCAGCAAAAGGGGGGGTCAGCCCCAGCATTTT
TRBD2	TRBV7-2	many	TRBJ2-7	CASSLDASGGYEQYF	TGTGCCAGCAGCTTAGACGCTAGCGGGGGCTACGAGCAGTACTTC
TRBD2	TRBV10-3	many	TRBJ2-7	CAISEWAGGPYEQYF	TGTGCCATCAGTGAGTGGGCGGGGGGGCCCTACGAGCAGTACTTC
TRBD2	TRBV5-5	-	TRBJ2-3	CASSFLAGDFTDTQYF	TGTGCCAGCAGCTTCTTAGCGGGGGATTTTACAGATACGCAGTATTTT
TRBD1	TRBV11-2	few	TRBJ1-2	CASSLNLGQGANGYTF	TGTGCCAGCAGCTTAAACTTGGGACAGGGGGCTAATGGCTACACCTTC
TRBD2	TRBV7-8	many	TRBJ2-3	CASKPGLATDTQYF	TGTGCCAGTAAACCGGGACTAGCAACAGATACGCAGTATTTT
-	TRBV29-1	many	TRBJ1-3	CSAHDPRGGSGNTIYF	TGCAGCGCACACGACCCCAGGGGAGGATCTGGAAACACCATATATTTT
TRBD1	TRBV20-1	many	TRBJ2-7	CSASRQGVLSYEQYF	TGCAGTGCTAGTAGACAGGGGGTCCTCTCCTACGAGCAGTACTTC
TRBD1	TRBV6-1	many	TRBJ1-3	CASSVPGQGGGNTIYF	TGTGCCAGCAGTGTGCCGGGACAGGGGGGCGGAAACACCATATATTTT